The rows below give T cell receptor beta chains drawn from one sample of a study of blood T cells in healthy people across ages. TCRdb reprocessed the 5' RACE reads with MiXCR, giving one entry per CDR3 protein. The sample gives approximately 830,000 distinct CDR3 sequences, around two thirds of which show up once; around 30% is in the top ten. Sequencing was carried out using blood. These receptors were collected from a man aged 30-40 years in good health. CDR3s include the opening cysteine and the closing phenylalanine or tryptophan.

V gene,J gene,CDR3 protein
TRBV28,TRBJ2-7,CASSVTGPYEQYF
TRBV9,TRBJ2-1,CASSVAGGAGGLDEQFF
TRBV20-1,TRBJ2-5,CSARSWETQYF
TRBV28,TRBJ1-2,CASEGRGPYGYTF
TRBV14,TRBJ2-4,CASSRPDRGPLPSSKNIQYF
TRBV2,TRBJ2-3,CASSGRTGNTDTQYF
TRBV2,TRBJ2-1,CASSETPPDHLTYNEQFF
TRBV4-2,TRBJ2-3,CASSQRGPTTDTQYF
TRBV27,.,CASSYDRGLSEQYF
TRBV6-6,TRBJ1-2,CASSYSLSKAGYYGYTF